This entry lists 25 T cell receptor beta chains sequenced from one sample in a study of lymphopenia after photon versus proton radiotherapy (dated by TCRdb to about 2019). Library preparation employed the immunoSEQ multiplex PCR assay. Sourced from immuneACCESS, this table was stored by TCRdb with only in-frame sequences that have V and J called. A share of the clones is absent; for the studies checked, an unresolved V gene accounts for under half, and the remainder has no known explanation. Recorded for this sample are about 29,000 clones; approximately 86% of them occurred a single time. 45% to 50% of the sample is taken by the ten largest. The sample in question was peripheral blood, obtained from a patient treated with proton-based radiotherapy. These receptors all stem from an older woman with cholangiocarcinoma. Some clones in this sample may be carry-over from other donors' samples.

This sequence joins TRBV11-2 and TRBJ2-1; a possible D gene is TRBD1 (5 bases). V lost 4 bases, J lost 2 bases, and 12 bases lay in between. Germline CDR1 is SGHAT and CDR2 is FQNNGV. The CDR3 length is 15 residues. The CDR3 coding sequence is TGTGCCAGCAGCTGGGCCATGGGGCCCTACAATGAGCAGTTCTTC. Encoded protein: CASSWAMGPYNEQFF.

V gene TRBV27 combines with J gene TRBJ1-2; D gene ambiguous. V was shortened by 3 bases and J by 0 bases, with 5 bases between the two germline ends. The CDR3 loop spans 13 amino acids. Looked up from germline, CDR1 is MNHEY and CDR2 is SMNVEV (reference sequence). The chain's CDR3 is CASSFSANYGYTF. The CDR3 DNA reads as TGTGCCAGCAGTTTTTCAGCTAACTATGGCTACACCTTC.

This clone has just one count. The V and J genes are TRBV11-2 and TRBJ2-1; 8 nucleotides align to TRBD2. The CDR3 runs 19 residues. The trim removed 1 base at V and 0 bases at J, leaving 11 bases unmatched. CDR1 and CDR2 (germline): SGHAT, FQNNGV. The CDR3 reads CASSLVAPGGGFSYNEQFF. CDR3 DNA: TGTGCCAGCAGCTTAGTCGCCCCGGGAGGGGGGTTCTCCTACAATGAGCAGTTCTTC.

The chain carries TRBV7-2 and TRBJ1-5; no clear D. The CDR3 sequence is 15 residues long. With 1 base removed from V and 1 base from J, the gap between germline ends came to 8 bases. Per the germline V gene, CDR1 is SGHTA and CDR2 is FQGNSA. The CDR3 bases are TGTGCCAGCAGCTTAGTTTCGCAAAGCAATCAGCCCCAGCATTTT. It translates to CASSLVSQSNQPQHF. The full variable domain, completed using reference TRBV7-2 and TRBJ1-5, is GAGVSQSPSNKVTEKGKDVELRCDPISGHTALYWYRQSLGQGLEFLIYFQGNSAPDKSGLPSDRFSAERTGGSVSTLTIQRTQQEDSAVYLCASSLVSQSNQPQHFGDGTRLSIL.

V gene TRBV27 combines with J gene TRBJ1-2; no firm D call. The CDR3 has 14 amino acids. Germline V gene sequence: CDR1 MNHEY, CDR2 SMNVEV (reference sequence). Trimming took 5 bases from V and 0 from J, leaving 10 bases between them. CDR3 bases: TGTGCCAGCAGTCCCACGGTTGCTAACTATGGCTACACCTTC. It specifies CASSPTVANYGYTF.

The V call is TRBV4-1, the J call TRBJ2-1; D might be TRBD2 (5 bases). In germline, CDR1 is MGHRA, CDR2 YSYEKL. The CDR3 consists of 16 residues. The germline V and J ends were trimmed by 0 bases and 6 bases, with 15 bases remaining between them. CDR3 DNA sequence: TGCGCCAGCAGCCAAGAGGTACGGGAACGGGGCAATGAGCAGTTCTTC. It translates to CASSQEVRERGNEQFF.

For the CDR3, the DNA is TGTGCCAGCAGCTTAGGGGTGGAGCAGTTCTTC. It encodes CASSLGVEQFF. The rearrangement uses TRBV7-2 and TRBJ2-1; no definite D call. The CDR3 runs to 11 residues. The V gene lost 1 base and the J gene lost 10 bases, with 5 bases spanning the gap. Germline V gene lookup returns CDR1 SGHTA and CDR2 FQGNSA.

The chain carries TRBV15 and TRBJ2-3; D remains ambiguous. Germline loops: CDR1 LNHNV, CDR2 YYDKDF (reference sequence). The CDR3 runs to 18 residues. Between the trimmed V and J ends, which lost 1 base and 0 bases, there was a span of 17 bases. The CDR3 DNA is TGTGCCACCAGCAGAGGGGGAATGAGGACCCCCAGCACAGATACGCAGTATTTT. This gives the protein CATSRGGMRTPSTDTQYF.

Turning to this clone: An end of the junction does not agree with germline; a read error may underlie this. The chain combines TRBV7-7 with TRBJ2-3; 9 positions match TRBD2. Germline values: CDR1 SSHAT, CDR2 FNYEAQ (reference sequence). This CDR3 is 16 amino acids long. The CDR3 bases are TGTGCTAGCAGCTTAGGAGGTAGCGGGGGTTCAGATACGCAGTATTTT. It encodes CASSLGGSGGSDTQYF.

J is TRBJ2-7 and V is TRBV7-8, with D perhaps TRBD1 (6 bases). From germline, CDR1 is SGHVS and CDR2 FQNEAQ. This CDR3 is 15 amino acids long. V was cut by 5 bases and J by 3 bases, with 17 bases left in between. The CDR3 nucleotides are TGTGCCAGCAGCCGAATACAGGGACCTCGCTACGAGCAGTACTTC. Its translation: CASSRIQGPRYEQYF.

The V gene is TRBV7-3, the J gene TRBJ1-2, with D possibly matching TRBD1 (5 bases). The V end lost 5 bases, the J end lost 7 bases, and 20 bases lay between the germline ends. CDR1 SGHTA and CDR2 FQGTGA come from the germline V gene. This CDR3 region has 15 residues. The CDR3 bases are TGTGCCAGCAGCAAATCGGGGGTAATACCGTCTGGCTACACCTTC. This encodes CASSKSGVIPSGYTF. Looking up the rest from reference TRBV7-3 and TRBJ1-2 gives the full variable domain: GAGVSQTPSNKVTEKGKYVELRCDPISGHTALYWYRQSLGQGPEFLIYFQGTGAADDSGLPNDRFFAVRPEGSVSTLKIQRTERGDSAVYLCASSKSGVIPSGYTFGSGTRLTVV.

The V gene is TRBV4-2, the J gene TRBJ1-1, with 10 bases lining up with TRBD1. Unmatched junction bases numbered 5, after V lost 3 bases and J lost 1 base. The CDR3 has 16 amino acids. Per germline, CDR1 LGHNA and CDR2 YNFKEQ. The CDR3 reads CASSQDRQGANTEAFF. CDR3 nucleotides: TGTGCCAGCAGCCAGGATAGACAGGGGGCGAACACTGAAGCTTTCTTT.

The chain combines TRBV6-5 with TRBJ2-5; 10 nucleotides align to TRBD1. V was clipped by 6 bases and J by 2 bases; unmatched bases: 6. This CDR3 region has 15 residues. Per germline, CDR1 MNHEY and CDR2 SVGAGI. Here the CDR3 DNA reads TGTGCCAGCAGCCGGGGACAGGGGCTTCAAGAGACCCAGTACTTC. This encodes CASSRGQGLQETQYF.

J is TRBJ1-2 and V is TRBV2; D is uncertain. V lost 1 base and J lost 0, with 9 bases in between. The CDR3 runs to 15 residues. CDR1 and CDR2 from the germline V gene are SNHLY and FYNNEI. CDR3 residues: CASSEGQLSNYGYTF. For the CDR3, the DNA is TGTGCCAGCAGTGAAGGGCAGCTCTCTAACTATGGCTACACCTTC. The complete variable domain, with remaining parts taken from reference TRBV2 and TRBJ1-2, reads EPEVTQTPSHQVTQMGQEVILRCVPISNHLYFYWYRQILGQKVEFLVSFYNNEISEKSEIFDDQFSVERPDGSNFTLKIRSTKLEDSAMYFCASSEGQLSNYGYTFGSGTRLTVV.

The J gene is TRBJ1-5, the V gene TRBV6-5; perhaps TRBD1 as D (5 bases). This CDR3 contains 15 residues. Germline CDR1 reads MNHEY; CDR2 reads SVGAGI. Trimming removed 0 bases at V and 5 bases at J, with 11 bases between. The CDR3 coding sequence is TGTGCCAGCAGTTACTCGAAGGGGTCTTATCAGCCCCAGCATTTT. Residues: CASSYSKGSYQPQHF.

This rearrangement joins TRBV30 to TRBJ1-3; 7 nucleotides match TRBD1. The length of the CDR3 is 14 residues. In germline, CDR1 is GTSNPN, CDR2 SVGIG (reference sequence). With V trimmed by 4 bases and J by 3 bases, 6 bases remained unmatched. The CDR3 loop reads CAWTGTVRGNTIYF. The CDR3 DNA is TGTGCCTGGACCGGGACAGTTCGTGGAAACACCATATATTTT.

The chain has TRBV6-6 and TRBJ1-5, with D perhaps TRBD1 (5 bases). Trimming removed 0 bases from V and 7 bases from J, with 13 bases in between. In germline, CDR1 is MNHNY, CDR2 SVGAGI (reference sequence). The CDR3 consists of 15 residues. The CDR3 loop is CASSYSAPEGQPQHF. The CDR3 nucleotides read TGTGCCAGCAGTTACTCGGCCCCCGAGGGGCAGCCCCAGCATTTT.

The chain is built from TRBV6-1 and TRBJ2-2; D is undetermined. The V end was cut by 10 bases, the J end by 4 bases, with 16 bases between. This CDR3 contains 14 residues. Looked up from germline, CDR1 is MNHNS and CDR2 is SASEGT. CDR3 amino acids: CATRVRVSTGELFF. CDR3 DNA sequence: TGTGCCACCCGGGTCCGTGTGAGCACCGGGGAGCTGTTTTTT.

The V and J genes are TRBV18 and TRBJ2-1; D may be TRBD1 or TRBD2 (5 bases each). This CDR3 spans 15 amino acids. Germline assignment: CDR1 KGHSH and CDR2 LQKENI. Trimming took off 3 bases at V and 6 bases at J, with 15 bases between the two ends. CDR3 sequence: CASSPPGRLPNEQFF. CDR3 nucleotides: TGTGCCAGCTCACCCCCGGGACGCCTCCCCAATGAGCAGTTCTTC.

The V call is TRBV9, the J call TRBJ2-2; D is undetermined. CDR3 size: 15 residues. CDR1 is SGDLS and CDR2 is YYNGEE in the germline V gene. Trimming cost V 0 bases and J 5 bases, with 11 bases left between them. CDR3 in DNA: TGTGCCAGCAGCGTAGCCCCGTCCCCGACCGGGGAGCTGTTTTTT. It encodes CASSVAPSPTGELFF.

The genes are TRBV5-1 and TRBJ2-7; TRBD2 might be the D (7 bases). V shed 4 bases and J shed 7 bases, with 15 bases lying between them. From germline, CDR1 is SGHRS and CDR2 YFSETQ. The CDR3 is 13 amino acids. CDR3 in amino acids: CASSTDRTREQYF. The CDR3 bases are TGCGCCAGCAGCACCGACAGGACTAGGGAGCAGTACTTC.

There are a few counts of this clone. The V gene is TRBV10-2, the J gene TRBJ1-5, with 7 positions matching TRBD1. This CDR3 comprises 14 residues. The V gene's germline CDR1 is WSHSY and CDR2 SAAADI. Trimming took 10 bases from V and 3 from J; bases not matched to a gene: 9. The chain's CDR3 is CATGGRQSNQPQHF. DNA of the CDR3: TGCGCCACAGGGGGACGGCAGTCCAATCAGCCCCAGCATTTT.

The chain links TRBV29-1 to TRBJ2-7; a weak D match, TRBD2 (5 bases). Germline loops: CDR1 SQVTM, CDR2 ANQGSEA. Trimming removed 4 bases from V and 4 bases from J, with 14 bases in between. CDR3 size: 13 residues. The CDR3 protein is CSVVERADYEQYF. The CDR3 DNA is TGCAGCGTTGTGGAGAGGGCGGATTACGAGCAGTACTTC.

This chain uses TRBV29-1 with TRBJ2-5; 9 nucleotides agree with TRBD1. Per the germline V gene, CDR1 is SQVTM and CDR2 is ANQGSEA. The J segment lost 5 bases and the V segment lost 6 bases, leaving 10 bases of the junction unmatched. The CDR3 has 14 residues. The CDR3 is CSVGTGHAGETQYF. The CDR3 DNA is TGCAGCGTGGGGACAGGGCACGCGGGGGAGACCCAGTACTTC.

The CDR3 loop reads CASSIVRGGTNEKLFF. The CDR3 bases are TGTGCCAGTAGTATAGTCCGAGGGGGAACTAATGAAAAACTGTTTTTT. The chain uses TRBV19 and TRBJ1-4, with D possibly matching TRBD1 (6 bases). Trimming removed 1 base from V and 1 base from J, with 10 bases in between. Germline V CDR1 and CDR2: LNHDA, SQIVND (reference sequence). The CDR3 is 16 amino acids.